This is a list of T cell receptor beta chains from one sample in a study of cytomegalovirus exposure and HLA in healthy donors. Assay: immunoSEQ multiplex PCR; the TCRdb copy retains only in-frame clones and omits some. The sample has under 150,000 clones, under 90% seen once. Input material: PBMCs. The receptors were sampled from a male donor in good health and CMV-seronegative. CDR3s leave out the opening cysteine and the closing phenylalanine or tryptophan. Not every row has a clone size; where given, it reads once, few, many or a size class.

V gene: TRBV27
J gene: TRBJ1-2
clone size: .
CDR3 protein: ASSFDRANYGYT

V gene: TRBV15
J gene: TRBJ1-5
clone size: .
CDR3 protein: ATRSGRDDQPQH

V gene: TRBV27
J gene: TRBJ2-3
clone size: .
CDR3 protein: ASSLAASTDTQY

V gene: TRBV27
J gene: TRBJ1-2
clone size: .
CDR3 protein: ASSLSGGQGLGGYT

V gene: TRBV7-9
J gene: TRBJ2-7
clone size: .
CDR3 protein: ASSLDTDYYEQY

V gene: TRBV7-9
J gene: TRBJ2-1
clone size: .
CDR3 protein: ASSLRGTSGSGDNEQF

V gene: TRBV4-1
J gene: TRBJ1-1
clone size: few
CDR3 protein: ASSQGTGGRPEAF

V gene: TRBV27
J gene: TRBJ2-5
clone size: .
CDR3 protein: ASMGGGPPQETQY

V gene: TRBV6-4
J gene: TRBJ2-3
clone size: .
CDR3 protein: ASSPGQGWNTQY

V gene: TRBV5-1
J gene: TRBJ2-5
clone size: .
CDR3 protein: ASSEGYRGRETQY

V gene: TRBV15
J gene: TRBJ2-7
clone size: once
CDR3 protein: ATSRGGGGTYEQY

V gene: TRBV7-9
J gene: TRBJ2-7
clone size: .
CDR3 protein: ASSGGLAGLSYEQY

V gene: TRBV28
J gene: TRBJ1-5
clone size: .
CDR3 protein: ASQTGQGFNQPQH

V gene: TRBV12-5
J gene: TRBJ1-1
clone size: .
CDR3 protein: ASGSPQYLPGATNTEAF

V gene: TRBV5-6
J gene: TRBJ2-1
clone size: .
CDR3 protein: ASEGKGSYNEQF